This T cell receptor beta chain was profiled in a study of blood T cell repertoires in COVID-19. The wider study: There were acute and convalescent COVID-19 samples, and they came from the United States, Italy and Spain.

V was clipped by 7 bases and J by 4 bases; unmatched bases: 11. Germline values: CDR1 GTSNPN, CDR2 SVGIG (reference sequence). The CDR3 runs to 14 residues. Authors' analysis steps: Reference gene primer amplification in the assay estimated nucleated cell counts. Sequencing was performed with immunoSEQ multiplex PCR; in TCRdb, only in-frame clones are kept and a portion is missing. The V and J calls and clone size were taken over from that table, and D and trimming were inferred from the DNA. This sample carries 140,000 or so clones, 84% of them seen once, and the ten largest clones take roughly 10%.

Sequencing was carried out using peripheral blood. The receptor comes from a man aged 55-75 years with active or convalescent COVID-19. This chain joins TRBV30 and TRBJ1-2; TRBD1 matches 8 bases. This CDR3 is CASRRDRTSYGYTF. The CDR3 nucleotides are TGTGCCTCCCGCCGGGACAGGACTTCCTATGGCTACACCTTC.